The clone carrying this T cell receptor beta chain was picked up many times. Its antigen is not known. Trimming cost V 2 bases and J 9 bases; bases outside gene matches: 10. This CDR3 has 18 amino acids. The germline CDR1 and CDR2 sequences are SNHLY and FYNNEI. Amplification of TCR beta CDR3 regions used RNA as the template. In the first-round RT-PCR of the TCR CDR3, the HTBI primer set was used. TCRdb redid the calling of the multiplex PCR reads with MiXCR, one entry per CDR3 protein. The repertoire has 620,000 or so distinct CDR3 sequences, around 15% of them found once; the top ten carry roughly an eighth. This sample was included in a study of T cells in Graves' hyperthyroidism and ophthalmopathy. Clinical symptoms, serum thyroxine and TRAb, thyroid ultrasound and orbital computed tomography were used for the diagnoses. Study-level points and caveats: The model predicted ophthalmopathy a median roughly 6.5 months before onset.

The sample comprised blood. This receptor was taken from a woman in her 50s with Graves' ophthalmopathy. The chain has TRBV2 and TRBJ2-1; 16 bases are a match to TRBD2. CDR3 sequence reads: CASSEQGLAGGPSGEQFF. For the CDR3, the DNA is TGTGCCAGCAGTGAACAGGGACTAGCGGGAGGGCCTTCTGGTGAGCAGTTCTTC.